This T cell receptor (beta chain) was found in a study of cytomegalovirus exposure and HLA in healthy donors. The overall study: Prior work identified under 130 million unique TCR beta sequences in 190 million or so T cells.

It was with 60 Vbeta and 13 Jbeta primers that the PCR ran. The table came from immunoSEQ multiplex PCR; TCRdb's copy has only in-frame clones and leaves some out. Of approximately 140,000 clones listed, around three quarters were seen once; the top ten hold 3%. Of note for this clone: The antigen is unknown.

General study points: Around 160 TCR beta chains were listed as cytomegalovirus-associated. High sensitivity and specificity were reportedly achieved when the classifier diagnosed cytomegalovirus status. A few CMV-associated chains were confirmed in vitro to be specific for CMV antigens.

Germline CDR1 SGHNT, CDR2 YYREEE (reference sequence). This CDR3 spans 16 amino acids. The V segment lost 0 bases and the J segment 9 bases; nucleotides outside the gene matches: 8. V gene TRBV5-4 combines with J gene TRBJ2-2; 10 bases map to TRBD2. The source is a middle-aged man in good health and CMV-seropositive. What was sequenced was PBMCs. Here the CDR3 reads CASSLASASGSRELFF. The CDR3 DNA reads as TGTGCCAGCAGCTTGGCCTCGGCTAGCGGGAGTCGGGAGCTGTTTTTT.